These 27 T cell receptor beta chains came from one sample sequenced in a study of T cells after yellow fever vaccination. MiXCR, run by TCRdb on the 5' RACE reads, gives a single entry per CDR3 protein. The sample yields about 320,000 distinct CDR3 sequences, 3.5% to 4.5% seen once. Sequencing was performed on PBMCs, taken 15 days after the yellow fever booster vaccination. These receptors were taken from a man aged 18 to 30 who received the YFV17D yellow fever vaccine.

This clonotype was detected many times. This sequence joins TRBV4-3 and TRBJ2-5; the D call may be TRBD1 or TRBD2 (5 bases each). Germline V gives CDR1 LGHNA, CDR2 YSLEER. The germline V and J ends were trimmed by 0 bases and 7 bases, with 15 bases remaining between them. This CDR3 spans 15 amino acids. The CDR3 sequence: CASSQEPGPGGTQYF. The CDR3 DNA is TGCGCCAGCAGCCAAGAACCGGGACCTGGGGGGACCCAGTACTTC.

This clonotype has ten or more counts. This chain joins TRBV12-3 or TRBV12-4 and TRBJ2-1; D is uncertain. This CDR3 has 16 amino acids. V dropped 2 bases and J dropped 7 bases, with 18 bases sitting between them. The CDR3 nucleotides read TGTGCCAGCAGTTTACCTTGGTCCGGGTCTGGGAATGAGCAGTTCTTC. Protein: CASSLPWSGSGNEQFF.

This clonotype was observed at least ten times. This sequence joins TRBV4-1 and TRBJ2-7; the match to TRBD2 covers 8 bases. Germline loops: CDR1 MGHRA, CDR2 YSYEKL. The ends lost 3 bases at V and 7 bases at J; junction bases unmatched: 11. This CDR3 is built from 15 residues. The CDR3 nucleotides read TGCGCCAGCAGCCAGCCCGGGAGGGGGTATGAAGAGCAGTACGTC. It specifies CASSQPGRGYEEQYV.

This clonotype was seen a few times. CDR3 amino acids: CASSPPGHPLYEQYV. In nucleotides, the CDR3 is TGTGCCAGCAGCCCTCCGGGACATCCTCTTTACGAGCAGTACGTC. The chain employs TRBV28 and TRBJ2-7; D might be TRBD1 (6 bases). Trimming cost V 6 bases and J 4 bases, with 19 bases left between them. This CDR3 is built from 15 residues. Germline V gene lookup returns CDR1 MDHEN and CDR2 SYDVKM.

The chain couples TRBV18 to TRBJ1-5; D unclear. Germline V gives CDR1 KGHSH, CDR2 LQKENI. Deletions cut 2 bases from V and 6 bases from J, with 17 bases between. CDR3 length: 16 amino acids. The DNA for the CDR3 is TGTGCCAGCTCACCAGCCTCGGGGATGGGGTTTCAGCCCCAGCATTTT. Translated: CASSPASGMGFQPQHF.

This clonotype was observed a few times. J is TRBJ1-5 and V is TRBV6-5; D ambiguous. This CDR3 is built from 13 residues. Germline-derived CDR1 and CDR2 are MNHEY and SVGAGI. V was cut by 0 bases and J by 6 bases, with 6 bases left in between. The CDR3 protein is CASSYSRAQPQHF. CDR3 nucleotides: TGTGCCAGCAGTTACTCAAGGGCTCAGCCCCAGCATTTT.

This clonotype was seen ten or more times. The V gene is TRBV12-3 or TRBV12-4, the J gene TRBJ1-2; D unclear. This CDR3 is 15 amino acids long. Trimming stripped 7 bases from V and 1 base from J, with 16 bases between. The CDR3 coding sequence is TGTGCCAGCACCCTCCAGACCGGGGTTAACTATGGCTACACCTTC. This encodes CASTLQTGVNYGYTF.

The V call is TRBV5-4, the J call TRBJ2-3; 12 positions match TRBD2. The germline CDR1 and CDR2 sequences are SGHNT and YYREEE (reference sequence). The CDR3 contains 15 residues. V dropped 4 bases and J dropped 5; count of bases not matched to a gene: 5. The CDR3 nucleotides are TGTGCCAGCAGCATGACTAGCGGGGGAGGAGATACGCAGTATTTT. As protein: CASSMTSGGGDTQYF.

V usage is TRBV5-1 and J usage is TRBJ1-2; the match to TRBD1 covers 7 bases. This CDR3 region has 14 residues. Trimming cost V 1 base and J 6 bases; bases outside gene matches: 6. Germline V CDR1 and CDR2: SGHRS, YFSETQ. The CDR3, as DNA: TGCGCCAGCAGCTTGTTGCACAGGGGTAATGGCTACACCTTC. Translated: CASSLLHRGNGYTF.

There are a few counts of this clonotype. DNA of the CDR3: TGCAGCGTTGAGGCGGGGGTCGACGAGCAGTACTTC. Amino acids: CSVEAGVDEQYF. The rearrangement uses TRBV29-1 and TRBJ2-7, with 7 bases that match TRBD2. CDR3 length equals 12 residues. The trim removed 3 bases at V and 5 bases at J, leaving 4 bases unmatched. Germline V gives CDR1 SQVTM, CDR2 ANQGSEA.

The table lists this clonotype with many counts. The rearrangement uses TRBV12-3 or TRBV12-4 and TRBJ2-2; tentative D call: TRBD2 (6 bases). V shed 7 bases and J shed 9 bases, with 15 bases lying between them. This CDR3 comprises 13 residues. The CDR3: CASKSGEGWELFF. CDR3 coding DNA: TGTGCCAGCAAATCGGGGGAAGGATGGGAGCTGTTTTTT.

The table lists this clonotype with many counts. The chain employs TRBV14 and TRBJ2-1; D uncertain. CDR3 size: 14 residues. V lost 1 base and J lost 6, with 10 bases in between. Germline V CDR1 and CDR2: SGHDN, FVKESK. The CDR3, as DNA: TGTGCCAGCAGCCAAGCGTCCGCGAGCAATGAGCAGTTCTTC. This codes for CASSQASASNEQFF.

This chain uses TRBV7-2 with TRBJ2-7; 8 bases are a match to TRBD1. The CDR3 extends over 14 amino acids. CDR1 SGHTA and CDR2 FQGNSA come from the germline V gene. Unmatched junction bases numbered 4, after V lost 2 bases and J lost 4 bases. The CDR3 nucleotides read TGTGCCAGCAGCTTACAGGGGGCCCAATACGAGCAGTACGTC. Its translation is CASSLQGAQYEQYV.

This clonotype was observed a handful of times. This sequence joins TRBV20-1 and TRBJ2-3; 7 bases map to TRBD1. CDR3 length: 14 amino acids. V was pared by 6 bases and J by 9 bases, with 15 bases of the junction left unmatched. Per germline, CDR1 DFQATT and CDR2 SNEGSKA (reference sequence). CDR3 sequence reads: CSATHTLQGSTQYF. Written as DNA, the CDR3 is TGCAGTGCCACCCATACCCTACAGGGGTCAACGCAGTATTTT.

This clonotype was picked up many times. J is TRBJ1-2 and V is TRBV5-1, with TRBD1 identical over 8 bases. The length of the CDR3 is 16 residues. CDR1 and CDR2 from the germline V gene are SGHRS and YFSETQ. With V trimmed by 2 bases and J by 5 bases, 11 bases remained unmatched. The CDR3 sequence is CASSFEPLDRDYGYTF. The CDR3 bases are TGCGCCAGCAGCTTCGAACCGCTGGACAGGGATTATGGCTACACCTTC. Full variable domain (missing parts from reference TRBV5-1 and TRBJ1-2): KAGVTQTPRYLIKTRGQQVTLSCSPISGHRSVSWYQQTPGQGLQFLFEYFSETQRNKGNFPGRFSGRQFSNSRSEMNVSTLELGDSALYLCASSFEPLDRDYGYTFGSGTRLTVV.

At least ten counts were recorded for this clonotype. This sequence joins TRBV6-5 and TRBJ1-2, with no clear D. Trimming pared 7 bases from V and 4 bases from J, leaving 13 bases between. The length of the CDR3 is 13 residues. From germline, CDR1 is MNHEY and CDR2 SVGAGI. The CDR3 DNA is TGTGCCAGCACCTCCTTGGGAGCCTATGGCTACACCTTC. Its translation is CASTSLGAYGYTF.

The sample holds a few counts of this clonotype. The V gene is TRBV5-1, the J gene TRBJ2-3; 7 bases align to TRBD2. Germline CDR1 reads SGHRS; CDR2 reads YFSETQ. The CDR3 loop spans 17 amino acids. V shed 0 bases and J 2 bases; nucleotides not matched to a gene: 9. CDR3: CASSLGPGLGNTDTQYF. CDR3 DNA: TGCGCCAGCAGCTTGGGACCCGGACTAGGTAACACAGATACGCAGTATTTT.

This chain links TRBV7-2 with TRBJ1-2, with 7 bases matching TRBD1. The CDR3 has 15 amino acids. Germline loops: CDR1 SGHTA, CDR2 FQGNSA. The V segment lost 1 base and the J segment 7 bases; nucleotides outside the gene matches: 9. CDR3 loop: CASSLDRGRVGGYTF. The CDR3 DNA follows: TGTGCCAGCAGCTTAGATAGGGGGCGAGTAGGTGGCTACACCTTC. Together with reference TRBV7-2 and TRBJ1-2, the CDR3 gives the full variable domain: GAGVSQSPSNKVTEKGKDVELRCDPISGHTALYWYRQSLGQGLEFLIYFQGNSAPDKSGLPSDRFSAERTGGSVSTLTIQRTQQEDSAVYLCASSLDRGRVGGYTFGSGTRLTVV.

This clonotype showed up many times. The chain couples TRBV5-1 to TRBJ2-1; 11 bases are shared with TRBD2. The V gene end was trimmed by 4 bases and the J gene end by 9 bases; junction bases not matched to a gene: 15. CDR3 size: 17 residues. CDR1 and CDR2 (germline): SGHRS, YFSETQ. The CDR3 here is CASSPTPLAGGSGEQFF. The DNA of the CDR3 is TGCGCCAGCAGCCCGACGCCCCTAGCGGGGGGATCCGGTGAGCAGTTCTTC.

This clonotype was observed many times. The chain is built from TRBV9 and TRBJ2-7; no reliable D call. The CDR3 covers 16 residues. With 0 bases removed from V and 1 base from J, the gap between germline ends came to 14 bases. Germline V gene data show CDR1 as SGDLS and CDR2 as YYNGEE. As DNA, the CDR3 is TGTGCCAGCAGCGTAGCAGAGGTGGCAGGATCCTACGAGCAGTACGTC. It is translated as CASSVAEVAGSYEQYV.

This clonotype was seen only a few times. J is TRBJ1-2 and V is TRBV7-6; no firm D call. The V end was cut by 5 bases, the J end by 4 bases, with 17 bases between. The CDR3 extends over 15 amino acids. Germline loops: CDR1 SGHVS, CDR2 FNYEAQ. DNA for the CDR3: TGTGCCAGCAGCCCGCGGGAGCAGTCCATCTATGGCTACACCTTC. This codes for CASSPREQSIYGYTF.

V gene TRBV5-1 combines with J gene TRBJ1-1, with TRBD1 identical over 7 bases. There are 13 residues in the CDR3. Trimming removed 3 bases from V and 10 bases from J; junction bases left unmatched: 9. In germline, CDR1 is SGHRS, CDR2 YFSETQ. The CDR3 coding sequence is TGCGCCAGCAGCTCACAGGGGCCATTAGGAGCTTTCTTT. This translates into CASSSQGPLGAFF.

In its sample, this clonotype was seen many times. V gene TRBV12-3 or TRBV12-4 combines with J gene TRBJ1-2; possibly TRBD1 for D (5 bases). Trimming took 8 bases from V and 2 from J, leaving 15 bases between them. The CDR3 extends over 14 amino acids. This CDR3 is CASSRGEGNYGYTF. In DNA form, the CDR3 reads TGTGCCAGCTCCCGCGGCGAGGGGAACTATGGCTACACCTTC.

This clonotype was counted many times. J is TRBJ1-2 and V is TRBV6-5; perhaps TRBD1 as D (5 bases). This CDR3 spans 15 amino acids. V lost 0 bases and J 4 bases, leaving 12 bases between the germline ends. Germline V gene sequence: CDR1 MNHEY, CDR2 SVGAGI. CDR3 in amino acids: CASSYSMGQSYGYTF. The CDR3, as DNA: TGTGCCAGCAGTTACTCTATGGGGCAGTCCTATGGCTACACCTTC.

In this sample, this clonotype turned up many times. The chain joins TRBV7-2 to TRBJ2-5, with 14 bases lining up with TRBD2. Germline-derived CDR1 and CDR2 are SGHTA and FQGNSA. The CDR3 is made up of 16 amino acids. The ends lost 5 bases at V and 2 bases at J; junction bases unmatched: 4. CDR3 sequence: CASSRLAGGKQETQYF. Written as DNA, the CDR3 is TGTGCCAGCAGCCGACTAGCGGGGGGGAAACAAGAGACCCAGTACTTC.

This clonotype has at least ten counts. J is TRBJ1-2 and V is TRBV12-3 or TRBV12-4; a possible D gene is TRBD1 (5 bases). The V end lost 5 bases, the J end lost 4 bases, and 14 bases lay between the germline ends. The CDR3 is made up of 14 amino acids. The CDR3 nucleotides are TGTGCCAGCAGTAGGGGCGGGGCTCCCTATGGCTACACCTTC. Protein product: CASSRGGAPYGYTF.

This clonotype was seen many times. The chain has TRBV7-9 and TRBJ1-5, with D possibly matching TRBD1 (6 bases). CDR3 length: 15 residues. V lost 5 bases, J lost 1 base, and 12 bases lay in between. CDR1 is SEHNR and CDR2 is FQNEAQ in the germline V gene (reference sequence). The CDR3 protein is CASSLNTGSNQPQHF. In DNA, the CDR3 is TGTGCCAGCAGCCTCAATACAGGGAGCAATCAGCCCCAGCATTTT.